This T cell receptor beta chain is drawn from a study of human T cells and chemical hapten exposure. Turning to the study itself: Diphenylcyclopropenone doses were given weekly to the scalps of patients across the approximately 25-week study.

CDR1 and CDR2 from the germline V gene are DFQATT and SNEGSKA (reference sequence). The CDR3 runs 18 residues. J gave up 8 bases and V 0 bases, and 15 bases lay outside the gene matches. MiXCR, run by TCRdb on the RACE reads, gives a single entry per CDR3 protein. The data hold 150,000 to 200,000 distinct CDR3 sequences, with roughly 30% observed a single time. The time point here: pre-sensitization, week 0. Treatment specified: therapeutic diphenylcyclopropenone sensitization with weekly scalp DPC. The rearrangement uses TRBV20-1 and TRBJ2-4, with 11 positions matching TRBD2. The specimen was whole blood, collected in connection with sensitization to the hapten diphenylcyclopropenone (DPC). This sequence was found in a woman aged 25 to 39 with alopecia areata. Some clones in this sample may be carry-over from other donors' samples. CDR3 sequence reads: CSARDFWGNSGRDDIQYF. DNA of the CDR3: TGCAGTGCTAGAGATTTTTGGGGGAATAGCGGGAGGGACGACATTCAGTACTTC.